Below, one T cell receptor beta chain is given with its context. This clone was found a few times. The antigen it recognizes is unknown. No much larger clone exists at a distance of one base, and base qualities are not known. In total, over 600 healthy bone marrow donors made up the cohort. At the time of sampling, every cohort member was nominally healthy, though immune exposures that went unrecorded were likely present. The donor tested CMV seronegative, placing the donor among the 352 seronegative members of the cohort. Every donor gave a peripheral blood sample, and the peripheral blood mononuclear cells from that sample were used for TCR beta sequencing. Genomic DNA was extracted from the blood cell samples with the Qiagen DNeasy Blood Extraction Kit. CDR1 and CDR2 are drawn from the germline V gene: LGHNT, FRNRAP. Deletion took 8 bases off V and 2 bases off J, with a span of 12 bases between the germline ends. Reading from cysteine to phenylalanine, the CDR3 counts 14 amino acids. Only the CDR3 region is kept as DNA, spanning 42 bases read in frame from base 1.

The source of the sample is a study of cytomegalovirus exposure and HLA in healthy donors listed by TCRdb under 2017. About the investigation overall: In an earlier analysis of several hundred of the donors, 276 Gb of sequence data and some 100 million unique TCR beta sequences from 150 million to 200 million T cells were reported. Around 320 gigabases of sequencing data and tens of millions of unique TCR sequences were included in an early release covering about 600 HLA-typed donors. The genetic ancestry cluster associated with self-reported Caucasian donors included over 65% of the 398 genotyped donors. The study was designed to test whether signatures of past pathogen exposure could be identified by cataloging public T cell receptors. The T cell repertoires of 666 subjects were profiled by immunosequencing and related to cytomegalovirus serostatus. Along with the roughly 670-subject first cohort, a separate validation cohort of over 90 different subjects was used. To predict cytomegalovirus infection status, the study combined high-throughput TCR immunosequencing, statistical association of individual TCRs with disease status, and machine learning. A later analysis re-examined previously published TCR beta repertoires from just over 650 donors and added high-resolution HLA genotyping to investigate patterns of TCR occurrence. Rather than drawing on any new phenotypic data, the later analysis identified candidate immune exposures from TCR beta sequences and the way those sequences occurred across donors. An earlier analysis of 450 to 750 of the donors used high-throughput TCR beta sequencing to judge whether each TCR beta V gene segment behaved as functional or pseudogenic. Alongside the repertoire data, information on donor age, sex, ethnicity and CMV serostatus was compiled. In a later genetic analysis, genome-wide SNP genotypes for about 55% of the roughly 700 donors were used, and that subset was treated as a discovery cohort. All discovery cohort repertoires had been generated on a single sequencing platform. HLA typing included class I and class II loci at four-digit resolution. The number of donors typed differed by locus, with about 629-640 for A, B, C, DRB1 and DQB1, roughly 520 for DQA1, under 610 for DPA1, and over 400 for DPB1. Several DR-DQ haplotypes were handled as single units for association and clustering, since linkage in the cohort was strong. Among about 400 genotyped donors of the cohort, an average of roughly 230,000 unique TCR beta nucleotide sequences was sequenced per donor, of which 15% to 20% were non-productive.

General findings and caveats noted by the study authors: In a later analysis, most CMV-associated TCR beta chains were found to appear HLA-restricted, with HLA associations seemingly driven largely by CMV exposure. A group of highly shared sequence variants was considered likely to be a technical artifact of the sequencing pipeline. Three of the identified cytomegalovirus-associated TCR beta chains were confirmed in vitro to be specific for cytomegalovirus antigens. In the study, roughly 160 TCR beta chains were listed as associated with cytomegalovirus. Sequencing depth was assumed to be roughly uniform across donors in the presence/absence analyses, though that assumption may not hold. Because HLA typing was unavailable for some donors at each locus, only the typed subset was used in association tests. Broadly in line with IMGT annotations, most TCR beta V segments showed up in productive rearrangements about 87% or about 30% of the time in an earlier analysis of several hundred of the donors. In a later analysis, TCR association rates were found to vary across HLA loci, with the most associated TCRs seen for DRB1 alleles and the fewest for HLA-C alleles. A further reported finding was that TCR beta sequences accurately predicted the HLA-A and HLA-B alleles for most subjects in the first cohort. Immune exposure information for the cohort was limited to CMV serostatus. In a later analysis, several top co-occurrence clusters were reported to appear linked to parvovirus B19, influenza, CMV and Epstein-Barr virus. The 87-base-pair reads could not distinguish some IMGT-functional V segments, including TRBV6-2 and TRBV6-3, so those segments were excluded. Most TCR sequences were observed very rarely across donors, whereas some public TCRs were present in many individuals. When HLA alleles, especially DR and DQ, strongly co-occurred, attributing TCR associations to individual alleles was difficult. Seventeen rarely observed V segments, including chromosome 9 orphons, were excluded from the earlier analysis of about 600 of the donors because counts were too low. The classifier was reported to diagnose cytomegalovirus status with high specificity and sensitivity in both the original and validation cohorts. Only TCR beta chains were sequenced in this cohort, and the absence of alpha or paired-chain data limited detectable features. Linkage disequilibrium might explain the correlated functional status among segregating V segments, but an unknown experimental factor could not be ruled out. Compared with equally common non-associated chains, HLA-associated TCR beta chains in a later analysis were more clonally expanded and had lower generation probabilities. Compared with the roughly 670-donor mean, donors in an Asian-associated ancestry cluster had fewer N-insertions in productive TCRs, according to a later genetic analysis. The authors suggested that the approach could potentially be generalized to other disease states and immunological phenotypes. A later genetic analysis associated a missense DCLRE1C variant with V-gene and J-gene trimming of TCR beta chains, and an independent cohort replicated the association. A later analysis associated 15,000 to 20,000 TCR beta sequences with specific HLA alleles at a false discovery rate of 0.05.

Libraries were constructed by the immunoSEQ multiplex PCR assay. For the multiplex PCR, a mixture combining 60 forward primers for TCR Vbeta segments and 13 reverse primers for TCR Jbeta segments was used. The CDR3 region of rearranged TCR beta genes was amplified from genomic DNA with a multiplex PCR assay. On the Illumina HiSeq System, the amplified TCR beta libraries were sequenced as 87-base-pair reads. Turning to the authors' computational methods: A later analysis tallied roughly 76 million unique TCR beta chains across the 610 or so repertoires, and about 12 million of those chains were shared by two or more donors. To remove PCR and sequencing errors, raw reads were error-corrected and collapsed into unique sequences using a nearest-neighbor algorithm that merged closely related sequences. Alignment of CDR3 sequences to IMGT reference sequences was used to assign V, D and J gene segments. For a sequence to be retained, a match of at least six nucleotides was required to both a V gene segment and a J gene segment. A rearrangement was called productive if the CDR3 had no stop codons and remained in frame with V and J, and every other rearrangement was called non-productive. Following IMGT convention, CDR3 was defined as the stretch from the second conserved V-encoded cysteine to the conserved J-encoded phenylalanine. Sequences without an unambiguous match to a single V gene segment were excluded from the earlier analysis of about 600 of the donors. An earlier analysis of over 450 of the donors classified V segments as functional when productive rearrangements were above 56.7% and as segregating when the standard deviation between donors was above 5%. To diagnose cytomegalovirus status from the catalog of TCR beta chain sequences, a statistical classification framework was built. V and J gene assignment, in a later analysis, came from comparing TCR nucleotide sequences with IMGT/GENE-DB human TR gene sequences. A later analysis assigned CDR3 sequences and most-parsimonious VDJ recombination scenarios with the TCRdist pipeline. A later analysis defined each TCR beta chain by its CDR3 amino acid sequence plus V-gene family, and excluded reads lacking a unique V-gene family. A later analysis removed roughly 590 highly shared, low-generation-probability nucleotide sequences to deal with suspected cross-contamination and a sequencing artifact. A later analysis calculated a clonal expansion index for each public chain from normalized within-repertoire ranks of inferred template counts. In a later analysis, generation probabilities were computed with a VDJ recombination model fitted to out-of-frame rearrangements, and the resulting probabilities were checked against IGoR. A later analysis scored TCR-TCR, TCR-HLA and TCR-CMV co-occurrence with hypergeometric tests, applying a repertoire-size bias correction to TCR pairs. A later analysis estimated false discovery rates by permuting HLA or CMV assignments 20 times. In a later analysis, co-occurring TCRs were grouped using DBSCAN, and TCRdist sequence similarity was added for clustering within HLA-allele-positive subsets. Repertoires with fewer than 30,000 or more than 120,000 public chains were left out of co-occurrence clustering, as were a few repertoires with anomalous nucleotide sharing. TCRdb mirrors the immuneACCESS table, restricted to in-frame sequences. Some clones are absent from its copies; in checked studies, under half trace to an unresolved V gene, and the reason for the others is unknown. The V and J calls and clone size are taken from that table; D and trimming were inferred from the DNA. This sample gives about 79,000 clones in total; around 70% of them show up just once. Of the sample, approximately 8.9% is held by the ten largest clones.

Recombination joined TRBV12-5 with TRBJ2-2, with a weak D call of TRBD2 (5 bases match). The sample comprised PBMCs. The receptor was isolated from a man in his 60s in good health and CMV-seronegative. The DNA sequence is as follows: TGTGCTAGTAGTAGGACTCCCAACACCGGGGAGCTGTTTTTT. This codes for CASSRTPNTGELFF. Joined to the reference TRBV12-5 and TRBJ2-2 proteins, this CDR3 gives the full variable domain: DARVTQTPRHKVTEMGQEVTMRCQPILGHNTVFWYRQTMMQGLELLAYFRNRAPLDDSGMPKDRFSAEMPDATLATLKIQPSEPRDSAVYFCASSRTPNTGELFFGEGSRLTVL.